The TCR beta chain under discussion was sequenced for a study of blood T cell repertoires in COVID-19. Study-level background: The analysed material was cDNA or gDNA that came from T cells, B-cell-depleted T cells, or PBMCs.

The table came from immunoSEQ multiplex PCR; TCRdb's copy has only in-frame clones and leaves some out. The sample consists of some 38,000 clones, about 85% of them appearing once. Germline lookup yields CDR1 LNHDA and CDR2 SQIVND (reference sequence). J was trimmed by 4 bases and V by 5 bases; bases with no gene match: 3. The CDR3 covers 14 residues. This clone has only a few counts. What was sequenced was peripheral blood. The TCR comes from a man in his 60s with active or convalescent COVID-19. V usage is TRBV19 and J usage is TRBJ1-5, with 9 nucleotides matching TRBD1. CDR3 sequence: CASSQQGANQPQHF. As DNA, the CDR3 is TGTGCCAGTAGTCAACAGGGGGCTAATCAGCCCCAGCATTTT.